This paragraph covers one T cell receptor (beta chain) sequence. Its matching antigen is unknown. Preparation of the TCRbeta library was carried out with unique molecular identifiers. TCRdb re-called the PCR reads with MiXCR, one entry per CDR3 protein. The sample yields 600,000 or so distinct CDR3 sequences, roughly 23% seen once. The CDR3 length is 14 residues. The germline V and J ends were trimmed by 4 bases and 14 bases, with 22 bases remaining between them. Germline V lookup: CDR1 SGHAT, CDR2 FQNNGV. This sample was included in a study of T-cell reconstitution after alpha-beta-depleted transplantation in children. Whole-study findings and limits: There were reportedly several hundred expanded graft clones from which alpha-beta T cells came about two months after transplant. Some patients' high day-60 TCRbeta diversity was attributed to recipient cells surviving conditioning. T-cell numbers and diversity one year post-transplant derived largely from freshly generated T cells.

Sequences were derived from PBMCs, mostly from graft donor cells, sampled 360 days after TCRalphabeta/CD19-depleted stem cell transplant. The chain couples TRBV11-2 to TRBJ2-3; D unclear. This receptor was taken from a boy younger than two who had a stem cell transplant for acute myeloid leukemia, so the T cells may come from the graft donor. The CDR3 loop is CASSSLLGIKNWYF. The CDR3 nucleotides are TGTGCCAGCAGCTCTCTACTCGGAATAAAGAACTGGTATTTT.